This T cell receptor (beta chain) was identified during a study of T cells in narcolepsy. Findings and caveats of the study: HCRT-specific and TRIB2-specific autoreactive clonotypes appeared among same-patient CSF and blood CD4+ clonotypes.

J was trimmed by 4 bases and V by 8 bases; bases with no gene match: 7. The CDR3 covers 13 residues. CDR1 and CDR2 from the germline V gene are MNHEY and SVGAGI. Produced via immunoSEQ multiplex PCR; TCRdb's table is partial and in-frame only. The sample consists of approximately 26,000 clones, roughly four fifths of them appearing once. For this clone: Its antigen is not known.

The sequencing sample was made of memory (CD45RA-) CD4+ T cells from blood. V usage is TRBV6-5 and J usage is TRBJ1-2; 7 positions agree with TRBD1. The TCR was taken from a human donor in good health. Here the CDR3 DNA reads TGTGCCAGCTTGCCGACAGGGACCTATGGCTACACCTTC. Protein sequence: CASLPTGTYGYTF.